One and the same sample provided the 25 T cell receptor beta chains below, sequenced in a study of blood T cell repertoires in COVID-19. Profiled with immunoSEQ multiplex PCR; TCRdb holds only in-frame clones, not every one. In the table there are about 110,000 clones, around four fifths of which are singletons. Sample: peripheral blood. These receptors came from a woman aged 55-69 years with acute or convalescent COVID-19.

V gene TRBV5-1 combines with J gene TRBJ2-5, with 12 positions matching TRBD2. This CDR3 spans 17 amino acids. CDR1 and CDR2 (germline): SGHRS, YFSETQ. The trim removed 0 bases at V and 5 bases at J, leaving 8 bases unmatched. Here the CDR3 DNA reads TGCGCCAGCAGCTTGGTCCTAGCGGGAGGGCCGGGGGAGACCCAGTACTTC. This translates into CASSLVLAGGPGETQYF.

This clone was picked up a small number of times. In DNA form, the CDR3 reads TGTGCCAGCAGCCAAGATAGGTCCAGGGGGCCAGAGACCCAGTACTTC. Translating gives CASSQDRSRGPETQYF. This chain links TRBV3-1 (or the pseudogene TRBV3-2) with TRBJ2-5; 8 bases match TRBD1. CDR3 length: 16 amino acids. CDR1 is LGHDT, CDR2 YNNKEL, per germline (reference sequence). Unmatched junction bases numbered 7, after V lost 0 bases and J lost 4 bases.

The chain carries TRBV9 and TRBJ1-6, with 8 bases matching TRBD1. Germline V gene data show CDR1 as SGDLS and CDR2 as YYNGEE. The ends lost 3 bases at V and 7 bases at J; junction bases unmatched: 6. This CDR3 spans 15 amino acids. The DNA of the CDR3 is TGTGCCAGCAGCGCGACAGGGGAAGGCAATTCACCCCTCCACTTT. It codes for CASSATGEGNSPLHF.

Details on this clone: Other DNA sequences in the same sample also yield this CDR3. CDR3 amino acids: CASRFLGTDYGYTF. The CDR3 nucleotides read TGTGCCAGCAGATTCCTCGGGACAGACTATGGCTACACCTTC. The chain employs TRBV28 and TRBJ1-2; 7 positions match TRBD1. This CDR3 is 14 amino acids long. V dropped 6 bases and J dropped 3; count of bases not matched to a gene: 7. Germline values: CDR1 MDHEN, CDR2 SYDVKM.

V gene TRBV30 combines with J gene TRBJ2-5; D is unclear. The germline V gene encodes CDR1 GTSNPN and CDR2 SVGIG (reference sequence). V lost 2 bases to trimming and J lost 2 bases, with 9 bases between them. The CDR3 is made up of 13 amino acids. The CDR3 region has the DNA TGTGCCTGGAGTTGGTCTACTCAAGAGACCCAGTACTTC. This sequence encodes CAWSWSTQETQYF.

In this sample, this clone turned up a few times. This chain uses TRBV7-8 with TRBJ1-1; no firm D call. V shed 1 base and J shed 6 bases, with 9 bases lying between them. Germline CDR1 is SGHVS and CDR2 is FQNEAQ. The CDR3 extends over 13 amino acids. CDR3 amino acids: CASSLVEQSEAFF. The CDR3 coding sequence is TGTGCCAGCAGCTTAGTAGAACAGTCTGAAGCTTTCTTT.

This chain connects TRBV7-2 to TRBJ1-1, with 8 bases that match TRBD1. The CDR3 runs to 15 residues. Germline CDR1 SGHTA, CDR2 FQGNSA. The ends lost 2 bases at V and 10 bases at J; junction bases unmatched: 12. CDR3 sequence (DNA): TGTGCCAGCAGCTTATCTCATTCAGGACAGGGCTCAGCTTTCTTT. Protein product: CASSLSHSGQGSAFF.

The chain couples TRBV2 to TRBJ2-7, with 7 bases lining up with TRBD1. With 4 bases clipped from V and 4 bases from J, the junction kept 13 bases outside the gene matches. The CDR3 covers 16 residues. In germline, CDR1 is SNHLY, CDR2 FYNNEI. CDR3 in amino acids: CASSARQGRGSYEQYF. CDR3 in DNA: TGTGCCAGCAGTGCCCGACAGGGTAGGGGTTCTTACGAGCAGTACTTC. The full variable domain, its missing parts supplied by reference TRBV2 and TRBJ2-7, is EPEVTQTPSHQVTQMGQEVILRCVPISNHLYFYWYRQILGQKVEFLVSFYNNEISEKSEIFDDQFSVERPDGSNFTLKIRSTKLEDSAMYFCASSARQGRGSYEQYFGPGTRLTVT.

The chain is built from TRBV29-1 and TRBJ1-3, with TRBD1 matching over 8 bases. This CDR3 region has 14 residues. CDR1 and CDR2 (germline): SQVTM, ANQGSEA. The V gene end was trimmed by 4 bases and the J gene end by 7 bases; junction bases not matched to a gene: 9. The CDR3 spells CSVVSGGFGNTIYF. CDR3 coding DNA: TGCAGCGTTGTGTCAGGGGGCTTCGGGAACACCATATATTTT.

This chain joins TRBV5-6 and TRBJ1-2, with D perhaps TRBD1 (6 bases). The V gene's germline CDR1 is SGHDT and CDR2 YYEEEE. V was pared by 9 bases and J by 7 bases, with 19 bases between. This CDR3 is 13 amino acids long. Here the CDR3 reads CATWAGASSGYTF. The CDR3 nucleotides read TGTGCCACATGGGCGGGGGCTTCTTCTGGCTACACCTTC.

This rearrangement joins TRBV24-1 to TRBJ1-2; D gene uncertain. The CDR3 sequence is 13 residues long. Per germline, CDR1 KGHDR and CDR2 SFDVKD. Between the trimmed V and J ends, which lost 4 bases and 0 bases, there was a span of 5 bases. This CDR3 reads CATSDGTNYGYTF. In DNA, the CDR3 is TGTGCCACCAGTGACGGTACTAACTATGGCTACACCTTC.

The V call is TRBV6-2 or TRBV6-3, the J call TRBJ2-7; 8 bases line up with TRBD1. In germline, CDR1 is MNHEY, CDR2 SVGEGT. The trim removed 6 bases at V and 3 bases at J, leaving 7 bases unmatched. This CDR3 comprises 14 residues. Here the CDR3 reads CASSWGQEFYEQYF. The CDR3 DNA is TGTGCCAGCAGCTGGGGACAGGAGTTCTACGAGCAGTACTTC.

The gene calls are TRBV24-1 and TRBJ2-2, with TRBD1 matching over 7 bases. This CDR3 is built from 15 residues. CDR1 and CDR2 from the germline V gene are KGHDR and SFDVKD. The J segment lost 1 base and the V segment lost 4 bases, leaving 2 bases of the junction unmatched. This CDR3 reads CATSENRGNTGELFF. The CDR3 DNA sequence: TGTGCCACCAGTGAAAACAGGGGGAACACCGGGGAGCTGTTTTTT.

The chain employs TRBV5-1 and TRBJ2-3; 9 positions match TRBD1. The V and J ends lost 4 bases and 0 bases, in that order; junction bases with no gene match: 6. Germline loops: CDR1 SGHRS, CDR2 YFSETQ. CDR3 length equals 16 residues. In DNA, the CDR3 is TGCGCCAGCAGCGGAAGGACAGGGGCTAGCACAGATACGCAGTATTTT. Its translation is CASSGRTGASTDTQYF. Drawing the rest from reference TRBV5-1 and TRBJ2-3, the complete variable domain is KAGVTQTPRYLIKTRGQQVTLSCSPISGHRSVSWYQQTPGQGLQFLFEYFSETQRNKGNFPGRFSGRQFSNSRSEMNVSTLELGDSALYLCASSGRTGASTDTQYFGPGTRLTVL.

This chain uses TRBV28 with TRBJ1-6, with 7 positions matching TRBD1. Germline trimming cut 7 bases from V and 7 bases from J; bases unmatched to any gene: 10. CDR1 MDHEN and CDR2 SYDVKM come from the germline V gene. This CDR3 is 15 amino acids long. Here the CDR3 DNA reads TGTGCCAGCACCTCTCTCGACAGGGAAAATTCACCCCTCCACTTT. Encoded protein: CASTSLDRENSPLHF.

This clone was found a few times. The chain has TRBV27 and TRBJ2-2, with TRBD2 matching over 7 bases. V lost 1 base, J lost 6 bases, and 11 bases stayed unmatched. Germline V lookup: CDR1 MNHEY, CDR2 SMNVEV (reference sequence). This CDR3 comprises 17 residues. The CDR3 nucleotides read TGTGCCAGCAGTTTATGGAGGCGAGGCGGGAGTGCCGGGGAGCTGTTTTTT. It translates to CASSLWRRGGSAGELFF.

This chain joins TRBV11-3 and TRBJ2-1; 9 bases are a match to TRBD2. The CDR3 sequence is 15 residues long. J gave up 8 bases and V 4 bases, and 9 bases lay outside the gene matches. Germline V gene data show CDR1 as SGHNT and CDR2 as YENEEA. This chain's CDR3 is CASSSLLAGVDEQFF. CDR3 nucleotides: TGTGCCAGCAGCTCCCTATTAGCGGGGGTCGATGAGCAGTTCTTC.

The J gene is TRBJ1-2, the V gene TRBV4-3; maybe TRBD1 (5 bases). The CDR3 covers 13 residues. CDR1 LGHNA and CDR2 YSLEER come from the germline V gene. Trimming stripped 3 bases from V and 7 bases from J, with 12 bases between. The CDR3 reads CASSQPPRVGYTF. The CDR3 DNA reads as TGCGCCAGCAGCCAGCCCCCCAGGGTTGGCTACACCTTC.

V and J are TRBV20-1 and TRBJ2-1; 7 bases match TRBD2. The J segment lost 9 bases and the V segment lost 5 bases, leaving 4 bases of the junction unmatched. The germline CDR1 and CDR2 sequences are DFQATT and SNEGSKA (reference sequence). The CDR3 extends over 11 amino acids. CDR3 loop: CSAAGEPEQFF. The CDR3 DNA is TGCAGTGCTGCGGGGGAACCTGAGCAGTTCTTC.

The chain links TRBV12-5 to TRBJ1-5; 7 bases map to TRBD1. This CDR3 spans 17 amino acids. V was clipped by 7 bases and J by 0 bases; unmatched bases: 12. The germline V gene encodes CDR1 LGHNT and CDR2 FRNRAP. CDR3 in DNA: TGTGCTAGTGCCCCTTCGGACAGGTGGGATAGCAATCAGCCCCAGCATTTT. It specifies CASAPSDRWDSNQPQHF.

V is TRBV27 and J is TRBJ2-7; TRBD1 aligns across 9 bases. Per germline, CDR1 MNHEY and CDR2 SMNVEV (reference sequence). The CDR3 is made up of 17 amino acids. Germline trimming cut 3 bases from V and 2 bases from J; bases unmatched to any gene: 11. This chain's CDR3 is CASSFFRGGQGTYEQYF. The CDR3 coding sequence is TGTGCCAGCAGTTTCTTTCGCGGGGGACAGGGAACCTACGAGCAGTACTTC.

This rearrangement joins TRBV2 to TRBJ2-5; 11 nucleotides agree with TRBD2. The CDR3 is 16 residues long. V was clipped by 7 bases and J by 5 bases; unmatched bases: 12. CDR1 is SNHLY and CDR2 is FYNNEI in the germline V gene. The CDR3 sequence: CASTGVSGRAGETQYF. The CDR3 nucleotides read TGTGCCAGCACGGGGGTTAGCGGGAGGGCCGGGGAGACCCAGTACTTC.

The chain recombines TRBV4-2 with TRBJ2-2; maybe TRBD1 (5 bases). This CDR3 comprises 16 residues. Germline V lookup: CDR1 LGHNA, CDR2 YNFKEQ. Trimming removed 4 bases at V and 1 base at J, with 13 bases between. Written as DNA, the CDR3 is TGTGCCAGCAGCCCTTACCCTGACAGGAACACCGGGGAGCTGTTTTTT. Translated: CASSPYPDRNTGELFF.

The chain recombines TRBV9 with TRBJ2-3, with TRBD2 matching over 7 bases. Per germline, CDR1 SGDLS and CDR2 YYNGEE. CDR3 length equals 16 residues. The trim removed 4 bases at V and 0 bases at J, leaving 8 bases unmatched. Written as DNA, the CDR3 is TGTGCCAGCAGCCCTAGGGGAGGGGATAGCACAGATACGCAGTATTTT. Encoded protein: CASSPRGGDSTDTQYF.

The rearrangement joins TRBV5-1 to TRBJ2-3; D gene ambiguous. In germline, CDR1 is SGHRS, CDR2 YFSETQ. V lost 4 bases, J lost 2 bases, and 23 bases lay in between. The CDR3 contains 18 residues. CDR3 sequence reads: CASSLGNSGSGYTDTQYF. The CDR3 bases are TGCGCCAGCAGCCTTGGAAATTCTGGATCGGGTTACACAGATACGCAGTATTTT.